A selection of T cell receptor beta chains follows, all from one sample in a study of blood T cells in healthy people across ages. From the 5' RACE reads, TCRdb called clonotypes with MiXCR, one entry per CDR3 protein. The top ten hold about an eighth of the sample, which has about 900,000 distinct CDR3 sequences, roughly 48% seen once. Material: blood. The receptors here all came from a man younger than 40 in good health. Both conserved end residues are part of each CDR3. D genes are given only for firm matches. Some rows mark clone size as missing; the rest say once, few, many or name a class of expanded clone.

v_gene	j_gene	abundance	d_gene	CDR3aa	CDR3nt
TRBV4-2	TRBJ1-5	few	.	CASSQETGTSNQPQHF	TGTGCCAGCAGCCAAGAAACGGGGACTAGCAATCAGCCCCAGCATTTT
TRBV6-5	TRBJ1-2	few	TRBD1	CASSTWDRFGYTF	TGTGCCAGCAGCACTTGGGACAGATTCGGCTACACCTTC
TRBV5-1	TRBJ2-3	.	.	CASRSNTDTQYF	TGCGCCAGCAGGTCTAACACAGATACGCAGTATTTT
TRBV6-6	TRBJ2-3	.	.	CASAAGRGVSTDTQYF	TGTGCCAGCGCGGCAGGTCGAGGGGTTAGCACAGATACGCAGTATTTT
TRBV28	TRBJ1-5	few	.	CASRLGEGKQPQHF	TGTGCCAGCAGATTGGGGGAGGGAAAACAGCCCCAGCATTTT
TRBV20-1	TRBJ2-2	few	TRBD2	CSARDFVSGGDTGELFF	TGCAGTGCTAGAGATTTCGTTAGCGGGGGGGATACCGGGGAGCTGTTTTTT
TRBV10-3	TRBJ1-4	.	TRBD1	CAIRGTGGEKLFF	TGTGCCATCAGAGGGACAGGGGGTGAAAAACTGTTTTTT
TRBV12-3/TRBV12-4	TRBJ2-7	few	.	CASSPPRGGATGYEQYF	TGTGCCAGCAGTCCACCACGGGGCGGAGCGACCGGATACGAGCAGTACTTC
TRBV28	TRBJ1-6	.	.	CASSLVAPGNSPLHF	TGTGCCAGCAGTTTGGTCGCCCCTGGCAATTCACCCCTCCACTTT
TRBV20-1	TRBJ2-1	.	.	CSAPRLEKDGEQFF	TGCAGTGCTCCCCGACTAGAAAAGGACGGTGAGCAGTTCTTC
TRBV6-6	TRBJ1-2	few	.	CASSPRLNYGYTF	TGTGCCAGCAGCCCTAGGTTGAACTATGGCTACACCTTC